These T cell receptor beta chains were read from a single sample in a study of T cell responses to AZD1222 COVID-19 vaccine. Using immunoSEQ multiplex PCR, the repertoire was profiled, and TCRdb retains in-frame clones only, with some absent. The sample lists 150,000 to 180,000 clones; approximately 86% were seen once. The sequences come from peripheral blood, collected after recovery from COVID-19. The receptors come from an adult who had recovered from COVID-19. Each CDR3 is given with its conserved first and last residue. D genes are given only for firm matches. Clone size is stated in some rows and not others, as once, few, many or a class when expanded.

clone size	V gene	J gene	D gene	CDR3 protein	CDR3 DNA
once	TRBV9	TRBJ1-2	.	CASSPRTDTNGYTF	TGTGCCAGCAGCCCCCGGACGGACACGAACGGCTACACCTTC
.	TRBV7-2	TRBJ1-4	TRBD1	CASSPGTGHEKLFF	TGTGCCAGCAGTCCCGGGACAGGCCATGAAAAACTGTTTTTT
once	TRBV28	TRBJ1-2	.	CASSSSIADSIYGYTF	TGTGCCAGCAGTTCATCGATAGCGGACAGCATCTATGGCTACACCTTC
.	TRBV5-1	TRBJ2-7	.	CASSLVRGEGGSYEQYF	TGCGCCAGCAGCTTGGTCCGTGGGGAAGGGGGCTCCTACGAGCAGTACTTC
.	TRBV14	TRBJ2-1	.	CASSQETTLGEQFF	TGTGCCAGCAGCCAAGAGACTACTCTTGGTGAGCAGTTCTTC
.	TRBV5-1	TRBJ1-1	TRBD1	CASSLGATGNFEAFF	TGCGCCAGCAGCTTGGGGGCGACAGGGAACTTTGAAGCTTTCTTT
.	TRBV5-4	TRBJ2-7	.	CASSLGHPAGSYEQYF	TGTGCCAGCAGCTTAGGGCACCCAGCGGGCTCCTACGAGCAGTACTTC
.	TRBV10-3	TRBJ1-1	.	CAIKAGLNTEAFF	TGTGCCATCAAGGCAGGACTGAACACTGAAGCTTTCTTT
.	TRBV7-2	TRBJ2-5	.	CASSLAGTQETQYF	TGTGCCAGCAGCTTGGCCGGTACTCAAGAGACCCAGTACTTC
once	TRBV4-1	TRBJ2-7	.	CASSLRDGGYEQYF	TGCGCCAGCAGCCTTCGGGACGGCGGCTACGAGCAGTACTTC
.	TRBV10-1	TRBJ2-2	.	CASGEAGAATGELFF	TGCGCCAGCGGAGAGGCCGGGGCCGCCACCGGGGAGCTGTTTTTT
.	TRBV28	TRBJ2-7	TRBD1	CACLGTGPYEQYF	TGTGCCTGTCTGGGGACAGGGCCTTACGAGCAGTACTTC
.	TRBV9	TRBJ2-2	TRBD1	CASRGQGTGELFF	TGTGCCAGCAGGGGACAGGGGACCGGGGAGCTGTTTTTT
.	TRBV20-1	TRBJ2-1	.	CSASQGQLYNEQFF	TGCAGTGCTAGTCAAGGACAGCTCTACAATGAGCAGTTCTTC
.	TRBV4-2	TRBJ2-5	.	CASSQGRRGGPKETQYF	TGTGCCAGCAGCCAGGGACGGAGGGGGGGGCCCAAAGAGACCCAGTACTTC
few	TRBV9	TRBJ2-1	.	CASSARGPGAYNEQFF	TGTGCCAGCAGCGCGAGGGGCCCGGGTGCTTACAATGAGCAGTTCTTC
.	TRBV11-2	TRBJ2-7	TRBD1	CASSPHQGAHEQYF	TGTGCCAGCAGCCCACACCAGGGGGCCCACGAGCAGTACTTC
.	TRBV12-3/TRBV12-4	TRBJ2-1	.	CASSPGRDEQFF	TGTGCCAGCAGTCCTGGACGGGATGAGCAGTTCTTC
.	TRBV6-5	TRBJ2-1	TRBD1	CASSPRDRDTNEQFF	TGTGCCAGCAGCCCCCGGGACAGGGACACCAATGAGCAGTTCTTC
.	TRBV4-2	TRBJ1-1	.	CASSAVRGNIEAFF	TGTGCCAGCAGCGCGGTAAGAGGGAATATTGAAGCTTTCTTT
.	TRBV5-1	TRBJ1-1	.	CASLGQGMRNTEAFF	TGCGCCAGCTTAGGGCAGGGGATGAGGAACACTGAAGCTTTCTTT
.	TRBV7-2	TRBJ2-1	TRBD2	CASSLGTSGNEQFF	TGTGCCAGCAGCCTGGGGACTAGCGGGAATGAGCAGTTCTTC
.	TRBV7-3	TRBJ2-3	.	CASSSDPQGTQYF	TGTGCCAGCAGCTCCGACCCACAGGGTACGCAGTATTTT
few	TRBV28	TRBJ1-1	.	CASSHKLLQTFF	TGTGCCAGCAGCCATAAACTCCTCCAGACTTTCTTT
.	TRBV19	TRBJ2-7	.	CASSDAGFSYEQYF	TGTGCCAGTAGTGACGCGGGGTTCTCCTACGAGCAGTACTTC
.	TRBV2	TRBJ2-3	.	CASSEGGNTDTQYF	TGTGCCAGCAGTGAAGGCGGGAACACAGATACGCAGTATTTT
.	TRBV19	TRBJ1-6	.	CASSIRDSPLHF	TGTGCCAGTAGTATTCGGGATTCACCCCTCCACTTT
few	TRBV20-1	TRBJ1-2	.	CSVRNRGYTF	TGCAGTGTGAGGAACAGGGGCTACACCTTC
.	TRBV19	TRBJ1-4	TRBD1	CASKGQGHEKLFF	TGTGCCAGTAAGGGACAGGGCCACGAAAAACTGTTTTTT
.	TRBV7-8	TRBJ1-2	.	CASSSTGDPRRGYTF	TGTGCCAGCAGCTCGACCGGGGATCCACGGCGTGGCTACACCTTC
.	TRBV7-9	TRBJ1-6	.	CASSLVDSNSPLHF	TGTGCCAGCAGCTTAGTGGACAGCAATTCACCCCTCCACTTT
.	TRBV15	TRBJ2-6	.	CATSTGGLNNVLTF	TGTGCCACCAGCACCGGGGGGCTTAATAACGTCCTGACTTTC
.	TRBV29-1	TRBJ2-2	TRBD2	CSARTSGRAGELFF	TGCAGCGCCCGGACTAGCGGGAGGGCCGGGGAGCTGTTTTTT
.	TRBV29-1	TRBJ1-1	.	CSVTPGDTEAFF	TGCAGCGTCACACCAGGGGACACTGAAGCTTTCTTT
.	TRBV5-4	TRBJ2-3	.	CASSSADTQYF	TGTGCCAGCAGCTCAGCAGATACGCAGTATTTT
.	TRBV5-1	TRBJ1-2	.	CASSPELRDDGYTF	TGCGCCAGCAGTCCAGAACTTCGAGATGACGGCTACACCTTC
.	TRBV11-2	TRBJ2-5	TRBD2	CASSLGLAGAQETQYF	TGTGCCAGCAGCCTGGGACTAGCGGGAGCACAAGAGACCCAGTACTTC